This TCR beta chain appears in the sequencing data of a study of T cell responses to AZD1222 COVID-19 vaccine. Study-wide points: A reported finding is that nearly half of spike-specific TCRs target unmutated variant regions. Receipt of two AZD1222 doses was followed by a rise in Spike-specific TCR breadth and depth.

Produced via immunoSEQ multiplex PCR; TCRdb's table is partial and in-frame only. The table shows 120,000 or so clones, with about 86% occurring only once. In regard to this clone: What it binds is not known.

The CDR3 runs to 15 residues. V lost 1 base to trimming and J lost 5 bases, with 13 bases between them. Germline CDR1 SGHRS, CDR2 YFSETQ. The origin of this receptor is an adult who received the AZD1222 COVID-19 vaccine. The material was peripheral blood, obtained 28 days after the second AZD1222 dose. The J gene is TRBJ1-3, the V gene TRBV5-1; D possibly corresponds to TRBD1 (6 bases). CDR3 coding DNA: TGCGCCAGCAGCTTGTCGGGCAGGGGAAGAAACACCATATATTTT. Translation: CASSLSGRGRNTIYF.